This TCR beta chain was sequenced in a study of T-cell memory formation after mild COVID-19. The CDR3 consists of 16 residues. V lost 5 bases and J 4 bases, leaving 17 bases between the germline ends. The germline gives CDR1 LNHNV, CDR2 YYDKDF (reference sequence). Study-wide results and limits: CD4+ bias marked clones expanding day 15 to 37, unlike balanced contracting clones. Researchers found some responding clones in pre-infection memory, a sign that cross-reactive memory joined. The authors left the SARS-CoV-2 specificity of second-wave clones peaking on day 37 unconfirmed. Largely, contracting CD4+ clones fell within CM and EM, and contracting CD8+ clones within EMRA.

TCRdb recomputed calls from the 5' RACE reads with MiXCR, one row per CDR3 protein. The table shows a few hundred thousand distinct CDR3 sequences, with 25% occurring only once. This clonotype showed up just a few times. Its specificity is unknown. Material: PBMCs or a T cell subset sorted from them (not recorded which). The TCR sequence derives from an adult woman who had mild COVID-19 (a few samples of this study predate the infection). Cell type and time point are not known. This rearrangement joins TRBV15 to TRBJ2-2, with D perhaps being TRBD1 or TRBD2 (5 bases each). The CDR3 sequence: CATSPGAVLSTGELFF. CDR3 nucleotide sequence: TGTGCCACCAGCCCCGGGGCAGTCCTGAGCACCGGGGAGCTGTTTTTT.